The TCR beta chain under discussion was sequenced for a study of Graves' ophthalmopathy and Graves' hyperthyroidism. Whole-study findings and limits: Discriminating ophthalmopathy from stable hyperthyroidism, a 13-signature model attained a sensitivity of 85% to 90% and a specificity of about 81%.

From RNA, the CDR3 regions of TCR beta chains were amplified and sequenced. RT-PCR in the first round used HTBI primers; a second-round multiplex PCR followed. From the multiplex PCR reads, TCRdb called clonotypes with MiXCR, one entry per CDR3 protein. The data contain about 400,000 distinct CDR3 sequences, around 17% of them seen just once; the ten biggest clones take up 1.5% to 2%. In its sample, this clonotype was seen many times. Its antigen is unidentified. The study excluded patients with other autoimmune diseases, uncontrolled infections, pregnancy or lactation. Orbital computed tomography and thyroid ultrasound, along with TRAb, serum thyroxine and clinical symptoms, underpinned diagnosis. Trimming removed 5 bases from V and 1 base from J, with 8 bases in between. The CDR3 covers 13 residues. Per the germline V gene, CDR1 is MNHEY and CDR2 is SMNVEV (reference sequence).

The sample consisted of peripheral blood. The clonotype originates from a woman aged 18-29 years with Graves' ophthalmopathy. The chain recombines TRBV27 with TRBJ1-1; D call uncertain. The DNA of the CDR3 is TGTGCCAGCAGTATTACAGAGAACACTGAAGCTTTCTTT. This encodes CASSITENTEAFF.